This T cell receptor beta chain was documented in a study of cytomegalovirus exposure and HLA in healthy donors. Overall study results and limits: According to the study, 160 or so TCR beta chains were cytomegalovirus-associated. Researchers reported from a later analysis that most CMV-associated TCR beta chains appeared HLA-restricted.

Healthy bone marrow donors made up the donors. Looked up from germline, CDR1 is SGHNT and CDR2 is YYREEE (reference sequence). The CDR3 spans 13 residues. Trimming at V came to 5 bases and at J to 7 bases, leaving 0 bases not matched to a gene. In the case of this clone: Its antigen remains unknown.

The PCR had 60 Vbeta and 13 Jbeta primers. Method: immunoSEQ multiplex PCR; TCRdb's copy keeps in-frame clones and lacks some. This sample carries about 190,000 clones, 79% of them seen once, and the ten largest clones take roughly 1.6%. What was sequenced was PBMCs. This chain links TRBV5-4 with TRBJ2-1; 13 bases match TRBD2. This TCR was sampled from a woman between 18 and 29 years old in good health and CMV-seronegative. The CDR3 region has the DNA TGTGCCAGCAGACTAGCGGGAGGGAATGAGCAGTTCTTC. Its translation is CASRLAGGNEQFF.